The clone carrying this T cell receptor (beta chain) has only a few counts. This specimen comes from a study of blood T cell repertoires in COVID-19. Study background: The United States, Italy and Spain provided the acute and convalescent COVID-19 samples.

Per the original methods: How many nucleated cells were present was estimated from reference gene primer amplification. Clones were sequenced by immunoSEQ multiplex PCR, and TCRdb holds only the in-frame ones, with some missing. V and J calls and clone size are as listed in that table; D and trimming were resolved from the DNA. The sample includes over 100,000 clones, roughly nine tenths seen only once; the top ten take 3.5% to 5.5%. The trim removed 1 base at V and 7 bases at J, leaving 9 bases unmatched. The CDR3 is 15 residues long. Germline V gene sequence: CDR1 MGHRA, CDR2 YSYEKL. What was sequenced was peripheral blood. The J gene is TRBJ2-7, the V gene TRBV4-1, with 8 bases fitting TRBD2. This clonotype originated in a middle-aged man with acute or convalescent COVID-19. The DNA of the CDR3 is TGCGCCAGCAGCCAAGCAGCAGCGGGAGTAAGAGAGCAGTACTTC. As protein: CASSQAAAGVREQYF.